These T cell receptor beta chains were read from a single sample in a study of glioma-infiltrating T cells after dendritic cell vaccination. Using immunoSEQ multiplex PCR, the repertoire was profiled, and TCRdb retains in-frame clones only, with some absent. The sample lists roughly 100,000 clones; roughly 79% were seen once. The material sequenced was blood, taken before dendritic cell vaccination. Every receptor here comes from a human donor with glioblastoma. Each CDR3 is given with its conserved first and last residue. The order of the fields is J gene, V gene, CDR3 length, CDR3 protein.

>TRBJ1-1|TRBV6-1|13
CASKKGGPTEAFF
>TRBJ2-5|TRBV5-1|15
CASSPSGGVGETQYF
>TRBJ2-5|TRBV6-1|15
CASRVAGGRRETQYF
>TRBJ2-1|TRBV21-1|14
CASSKGQGYNEQFF
>TRBJ2-7|TRBV6-1|15
CASIKQVLSSYEQYF
>TRBJ1-2|TRBV11-2|17
CASSLVSMQGLHRRYTF
>TRBJ2-3|TRBV5-4|19
CASRADTSGGDPSTDTQYF
>TRBJ1-1|TRBV7-2|13
CASGRDLNTEAFF
>TRBJ1-2|TRBV30|14
CAWSGQGRHYGYTF
>TRBJ2-7|TRBV6-6|13
CASSQVPQGIIHF
>TRBJ1-6|TRBV30|15
CAWVPSSGYNSPLHF
>TRBJ2-2|TRBV7-2|14
CASSKGQGLGELFF
>TRBJ2-5|TRBV11-2|14
CASSFARSARTQYF
>TRBJ2-5|TRBV4-3|15
CASSQDLRHLETQYF
>TRBJ1-4|TRBV6-5|13
CASGRRGMKKLFF
>TRBJ2-1|TRBV6-6|16
CASSTPGTKDYNEQFF
>TRBJ2-3|TRBV27|15
CASSDGQVLTDTQYF
>TRBJ2-7|TRBV4-2|18
CASSLQSHRAGATGEQYF
>TRBJ1-3|TRBV4-2|18
CASSQDQFGGYAGNTIYF
>TRBJ2-7|TRBV7-2|15
CASSLAGTVNYEQYF
>TRBJ1-4|TRBV4-2|16
CASSQGPGTGGEKLFF
>TRBJ1-1|TRBV7-2|11
CASSLNSEAFF
>TRBJ1-2|TRBV11-2|14
CASSVRTGNYGYTF
>TRBJ1-2|TRBV19|15
CASSISSGGHYGYTF
>TRBJ1-3|TRBV19|15
CASSSNKEPGNTIYF
>TRBJ2-3|TRBV7-6|14
CASSPTAPPDTQYF
>TRBJ2-1|TRBV5-4|15
CASSLPQGTYNEQFF
>TRBJ1-2|TRBV4-1|19
CASSHVKTRGTRLGYGYTF
>TRBJ1-1|TRBV5-6|14
CASSWGQLNTEAFF
>TRBJ1-1|TRBV5-5|14
CASSPGDGNTEAFF
>TRBJ2-1|TRBV11-2|19
CASSLDGLAETSSYNEQFF
>TRBJ2-7|TRBV28|14
CASSQPNRYHEQYF
>TRBJ2-3|TRBV5-4|17
CASRSGLAGAQGDTQYF
>TRBJ2-7|TRBV4-1|15
CASSRPGQKSYEQYF
>TRBJ2-7|TRBV6-6|11
CASSLGNEQYF
>TRBJ2-7|TRBV6-1|15
CASSLTGGAGYEQYF
>TRBJ2-5|TRBV5-4|16
CASSPFRDSLQETQYF
>TRBJ2-1|TRBV5-4|13
CASSTDSYNEQFF
>TRBJ1-2|TRBV6-5|12
CASSYSRTQYTF
>TRBJ2-3|TRBV6-4|17
CASSDSTSGGGADTQYF